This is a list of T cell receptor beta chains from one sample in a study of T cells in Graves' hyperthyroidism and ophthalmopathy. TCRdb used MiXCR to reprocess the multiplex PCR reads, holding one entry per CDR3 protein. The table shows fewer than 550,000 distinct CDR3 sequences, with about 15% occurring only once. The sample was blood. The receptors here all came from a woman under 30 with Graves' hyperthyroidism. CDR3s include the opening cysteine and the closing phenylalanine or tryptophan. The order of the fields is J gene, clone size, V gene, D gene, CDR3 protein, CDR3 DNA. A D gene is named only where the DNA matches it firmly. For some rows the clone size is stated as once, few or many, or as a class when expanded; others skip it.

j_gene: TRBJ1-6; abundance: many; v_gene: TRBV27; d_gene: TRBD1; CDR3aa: CASSSGTGTSPLHF; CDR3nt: TGTGCCAGCAGCTCCGGGACAGGGACTTCACCCCTCCACTTT
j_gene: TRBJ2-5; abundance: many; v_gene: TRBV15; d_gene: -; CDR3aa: CATSALSYQETQYF; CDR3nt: TGTGCCACCAGCGCCTTATCGTACCAAGAGACCCAGTACTTC
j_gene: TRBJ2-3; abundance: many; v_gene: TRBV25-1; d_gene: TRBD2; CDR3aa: CASSEGRAGAIDTQYF; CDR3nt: TGTGCCAGCAGTGAAGGGAGAGCGGGAGCTATAGATACGCAGTATTTT
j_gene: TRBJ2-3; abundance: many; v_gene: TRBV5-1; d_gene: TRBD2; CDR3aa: CASSAQPGTSGGTGTDTQYF; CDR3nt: TGCGCCAGCAGCGCGCAACCCGGGACTAGCGGGGGGACCGGCACAGATACGCAGTATTTT
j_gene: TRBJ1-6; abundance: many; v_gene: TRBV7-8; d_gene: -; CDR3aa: CASSLAVQTNSPLHF; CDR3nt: TGTGCCAGCAGCTTAGCGGTCCAGACTAATTCACCCCTCCACTTT
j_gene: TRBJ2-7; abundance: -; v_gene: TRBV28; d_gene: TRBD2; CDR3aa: CASSSPFPRLAGGHYEQYF; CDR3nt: TGTGCCAGCAGTTCGCCTTTTCCCCGACTAGCGGGAGGTCATTACGAGCAGTACTTC
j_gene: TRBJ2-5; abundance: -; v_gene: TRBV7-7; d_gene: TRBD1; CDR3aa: CASSRTGAETQYF; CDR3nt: TGTGCTAGCAGCCGTACAGGGGCAGAGACCCAGTACTTC
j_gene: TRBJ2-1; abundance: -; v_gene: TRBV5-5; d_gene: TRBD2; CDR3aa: CASSAGLVKGNEQFF; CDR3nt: TGTGCCAGCAGCGCGGGACTAGTCAAAGGTAATGAGCAGTTCTTC
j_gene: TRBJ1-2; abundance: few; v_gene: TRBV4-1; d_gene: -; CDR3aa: CASSPTGGKGANYGYTF; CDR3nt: TGCGCCAGCAGCCCTACCGGGGGAAAGGGAGCGAACTATGGCTACACCTTC
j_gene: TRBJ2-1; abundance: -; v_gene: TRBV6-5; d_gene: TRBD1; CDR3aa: CASSYPPGTGDDEQFF; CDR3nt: TGTGCCAGCAGTTACCCCCCCGGGACAGGGGATGATGAGCAGTTCTTC
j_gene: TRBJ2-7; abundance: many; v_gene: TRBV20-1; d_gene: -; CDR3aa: CSAVEIYEQYF; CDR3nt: TGCAGTGCTGTCGAAATCTACGAGCAGTACTTC
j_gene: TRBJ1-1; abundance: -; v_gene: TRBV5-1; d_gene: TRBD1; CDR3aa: CASSWLQGGDTEAFF; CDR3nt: TGCGCCAGCAGCTGGCTACAGGGGGGGGACACTGAAGCTTTCTTT
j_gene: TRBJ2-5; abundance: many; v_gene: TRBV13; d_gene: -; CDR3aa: CASSLLGFQETQYF; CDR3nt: TGTGCCAGCAGCTTACTTGGCTTTCAAGAGACCCAGTACTTC
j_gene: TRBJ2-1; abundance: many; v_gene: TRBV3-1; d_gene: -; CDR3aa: CASSQEEHNEQFF; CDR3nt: TGTGCCAGCAGCCAAGAAGAACACAATGAGCAGTTCTTC
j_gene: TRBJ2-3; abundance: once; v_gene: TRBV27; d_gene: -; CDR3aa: CASSLPLIPQYF; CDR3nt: TGTGCCAGCAGTTTACCCCTAATTCCGCAGTATTTT
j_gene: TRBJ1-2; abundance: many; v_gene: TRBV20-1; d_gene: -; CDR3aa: CSARETSTYGYTF; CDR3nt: TGCAGTGCCAGAGAGACGTCGACCTATGGCTACACCTTC
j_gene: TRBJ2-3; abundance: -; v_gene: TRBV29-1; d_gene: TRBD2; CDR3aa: CSVNLAGVTDTQYF; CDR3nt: TGCAGCGTCAATCTAGCGGGAGTCACAGATACGCAGTATTTT
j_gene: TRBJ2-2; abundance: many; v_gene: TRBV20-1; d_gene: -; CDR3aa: CSATNGWVAGELFF; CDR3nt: TGCAGTGCTACTAATGGATGGGTGGCCGGGGAGCTGTTTTTT
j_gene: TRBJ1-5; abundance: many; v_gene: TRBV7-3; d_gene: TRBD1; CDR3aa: CASSSPGTDIGYSNQPQHF; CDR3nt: TGTGCCAGCAGCTCCCCCGGGACAGATATTGGGTATAGCAATCAGCCCCAGCATTTT
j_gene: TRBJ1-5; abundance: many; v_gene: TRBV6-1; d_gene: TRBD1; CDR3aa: CASRPGQGNQPQHF; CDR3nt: TGTGCCAGCAGACCGGGACAGGGCAATCAGCCCCAGCATTTT
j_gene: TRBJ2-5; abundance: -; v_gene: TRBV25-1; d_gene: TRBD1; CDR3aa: CASSARTGYQETQYF; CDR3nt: TGTGCCAGCAGTGCCCGGACAGGGTACCAAGAGACCCAGTACTTC
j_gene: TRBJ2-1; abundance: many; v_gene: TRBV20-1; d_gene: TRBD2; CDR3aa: CSAKNPLAGAWNEQFF; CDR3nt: TGCAGTGCTAAAAATCCTCTAGCGGGAGCGTGGAATGAGCAGTTCTTC
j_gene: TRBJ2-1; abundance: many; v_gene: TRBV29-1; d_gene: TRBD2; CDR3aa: CSARRGGSNEQFF; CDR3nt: TGCAGCGCGAGGCGGGGGGGCTCAAATGAGCAGTTCTTC
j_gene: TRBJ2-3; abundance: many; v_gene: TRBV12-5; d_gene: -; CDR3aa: CASGRGASTDTQYF; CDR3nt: TGTGCTAGTGGGCGGGGAGCTAGCACAGATACGCAGTATTTT
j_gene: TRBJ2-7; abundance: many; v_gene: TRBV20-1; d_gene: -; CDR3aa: CSASIGSGRSYEQYF; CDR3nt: TGCAGTGCTAGCATAGGGAGCGGTAGATCCTACGAGCAGTACTTC
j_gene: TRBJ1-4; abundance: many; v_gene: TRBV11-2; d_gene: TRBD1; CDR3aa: CASSSPLRDRNEKLFF; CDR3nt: TGTGCCAGCAGCTCACCCCTCCGGGACAGGAATGAAAAACTGTTTTTT
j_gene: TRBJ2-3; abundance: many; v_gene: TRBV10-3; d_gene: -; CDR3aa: CAISQGDSSDTQYF; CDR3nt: TGTGCCATCAGCCAGGGGGACTCCTCAGATACGCAGTATTTT
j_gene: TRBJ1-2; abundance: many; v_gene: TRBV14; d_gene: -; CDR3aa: CASSQEPGNGYTF; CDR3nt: TGTGCCAGCAGCCAAGAGCCAGGGAATGGCTACACCTTC
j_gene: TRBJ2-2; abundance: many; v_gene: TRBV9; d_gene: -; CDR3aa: CASSVDTGELFF; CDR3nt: TGTGCCAGCAGCGTAGACACCGGGGAGCTGTTTTTT
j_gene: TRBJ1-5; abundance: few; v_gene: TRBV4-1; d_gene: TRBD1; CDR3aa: CASSLGQGYQPQHF; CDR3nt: TGCGCCAGCAGCCTGGGACAGGGGTATCAGCCCCAGCATTTT
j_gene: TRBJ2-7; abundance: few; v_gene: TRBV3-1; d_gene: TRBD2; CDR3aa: CASSQDIRVAGSYEQYF; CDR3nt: TGTGCCAGCAGCCAAGATATTCGGGTAGCGGGCTCCTACGAGCAGTACTTC